The 2 T cell receptor beta chains below all came from one sample that was sequenced in a study of regulatory T cells in long-lasting Graves disease. Researchers made TCR beta libraries by using iRepertoire HTBI primers and running Arm-PCR on CDR3 regions. TCRdb fed the multiplex PCR reads into MiXCR, producing one record per CDR3 protein. The sample holds 400,000 to 500,000 distinct CDR3 sequences; 20% to 25% are singletons and the top ten take roughly an eighth. The time point: persistent/refractory GD, antithyroid drugs over 5 years with positive TRAb. TCR sequences were obtained from RNA taken from PBMCs. Sequenced material: peripheral blood mononuclear cells (PBMCs), taken when the disease was refractory, from a patient treated with antithyroid drugs. Every receptor here comes from a female donor with Graves disease.

In its sample, this clonotype was seen a few times. This rearrangement joins TRBV20-1 to TRBJ2-7, with 8 nucleotides matching TRBD2. J was trimmed by 2 bases and V by 6 bases; bases with no gene match: 9. CDR1 is DFQATT and CDR2 is SNEGSKA in the germline V gene (reference sequence). The CDR3 extends over 14 amino acids. CDR3: CSATSLAVTYEQYF. In DNA form, the CDR3 reads TGCAGTGCCACGTCACTAGCGGTAACCTACGAGCAGTACTTC.

The chain joins TRBV4-1 to TRBJ2-7; D ambiguous. The length of the CDR3 is 13 residues. Germline-derived CDR1 and CDR2 are MGHRA and YSYEKL. With 0 bases removed from V and 7 bases from J, the gap between germline ends came to 10 bases. The CDR3: CASSQDRLGEQYF. As DNA, the CDR3 is TGCGCCAGCAGCCAAGATAGGCTGGGGGAGCAGTACTTC.